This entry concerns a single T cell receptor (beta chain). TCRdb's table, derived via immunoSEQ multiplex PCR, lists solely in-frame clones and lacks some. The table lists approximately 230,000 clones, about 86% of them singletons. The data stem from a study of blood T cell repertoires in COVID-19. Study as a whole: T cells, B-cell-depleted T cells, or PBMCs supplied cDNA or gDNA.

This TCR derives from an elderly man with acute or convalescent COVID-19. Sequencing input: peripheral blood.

The CDR3 loop is CASSYHSTAGELFF. The CDR3 DNA sequence: TGTGCCAGCAGTTACCACAGCACGGCCGGGGAGCTGTTTTTT. This chain uses TRBV6-2 or TRBV6-3 with TRBJ2-2; D call uncertain. Trimming left V 2 bases short and J 6 bases short, with 10 bases between. The CDR3 runs 14 residues. Germline lookup yields CDR1 MNHEY and CDR2 SVGEGT.